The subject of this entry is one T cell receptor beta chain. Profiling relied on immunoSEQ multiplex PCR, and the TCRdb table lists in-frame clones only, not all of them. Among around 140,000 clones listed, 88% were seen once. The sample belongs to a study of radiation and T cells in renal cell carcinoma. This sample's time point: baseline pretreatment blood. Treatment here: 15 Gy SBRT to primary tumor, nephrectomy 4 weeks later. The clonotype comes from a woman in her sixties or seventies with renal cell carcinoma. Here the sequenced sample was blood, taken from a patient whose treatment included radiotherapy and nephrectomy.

The CDR3 loop is CASSLEGQGSEQYF. The DNA of the CDR3 is TGTGCCAGCAGCTTAGAAGGACAGGGATCCGAGCAGTACTTC. The chain uses TRBV7-9 and TRBJ2-7, with 8 bases fitting TRBD1. CDR3 length: 14 residues. The V gene's germline CDR1 is SEHNR and CDR2 FQNEAQ (reference sequence). V trimming: 1 base; J trimming: 6 bases; junction bases outside the gene matches: 5.